The rows below give T cell receptor beta chains drawn from one sample of a study of cytomegalovirus exposure and HLA in healthy donors. Profiling relied on immunoSEQ multiplex PCR, and the TCRdb table lists in-frame clones only, not all of them. The sample lists more than 80,000 clones; under 85% were seen once. The sequencing input was PBMCs. These receptors were obtained from a female donor in good health and CMV-seropositive. CDR3s include the opening cysteine and the closing phenylalanine or tryptophan. D genes are given only for firm matches. Clone size, where shown, is once, few, many, or a class for clones that have expanded.

clone_size	cdr3_length	v_call	d_call	j_call	cdr3_aa	cdr3_nt
-	12	TRBV5-1	TRBD1	TRBJ1-4	CASSLQGRKLFF	TGCGCCAGCAGCTTACAGGGGCGGAAACTGTTTTTT
-	13	TRBV2	-	TRBJ2-5	CASSGERQETQYF	TGTGCCAGCAGTGGGGAGCGGCAAGAGACCCAGTACTTC
-	12	TRBV5-1	-	TRBJ2-2	CASRLYTGELFF	TGCGCCAGCAGACTCTACACCGGGGAGCTGTTTTTT
-	13	TRBV29-1	-	TRBJ1-5	CSVEVGGNQPQHF	TGCAGCGTTGAAGTGGGGGGTAATCAGCCCCAGCATTTT
few	14	TRBV2	-	TRBJ1-3	CASSELSSGNTIYF	TGTGCCAGCAGTGAACTGTCCTCTGGAAACACCATATATTTT
-	14	TRBV25-1	TRBD1	TRBJ2-7	CASSDWTGPGEQYF	TGTGCCAGCAGTGATTGGACAGGGCCGGGCGAGCAGTACTTC
-	15	TRBV27	TRBD2	TRBJ2-1	CASSFGSGSGSEQFF	TGTGCCAGCAGTTTCGGTAGCGGGAGCGGTAGTGAGCAGTTCTTC
-	15	TRBV9	-	TRBJ1-1	CASSGKPGQAKGAFF	TGTGCCAGCAGCGGAAAACCGGGACAAGCAAAGGGAGCTTTCTTT
-	15	TRBV19	-	TRBJ1-1	CASSGSGRRGTEAFF	TGTGCCAGTAGTGGCTCGGGACGGCGGGGCACTGAAGCTTTCTTT
-	13	TRBV6-5	TRBD2	TRBJ2-5	CASSYGVAGTQYF	TGTGCCAGCAGTTACGGGGTAGCGGGGACCCAGTACTTC
-	16	TRBV29-1	TRBD2	TRBJ2-3	CSVDVRTSGGSGAQYF	TGCAGCGTTGACGTCCGGACTAGCGGGGGGTCCGGGGCGCAGTATTTT
-	15	TRBV7-9	TRBD1	TRBJ2-3	CASSWPGTAPGTQYF	TGTGCCAGCAGCTGGCCCGGGACAGCCCCCGGTACGCAGTATTTT
-	13	TRBV7-8	TRBD1	TRBJ2-3	CASSTGGIDTQYF	TGTGCCAGCTCGACAGGGGGGATAGATACGCAGTATTTT
-	15	TRBV27	-	TRBJ2-6	CASRTGISGANVLTF	TGTGCCAGCAGGACGGGGATCTCTGGGGCCAACGTCCTGACTTTC
-	15	TRBV6-6	TRBD2	TRBJ2-7	CASRPFSGSPYEQYF	TGTGCCAGCAGACCGTTTAGCGGGAGTCCCTACGAGCAGTACTTC
-	14	TRBV6-5	TRBD1	TRBJ1-5	CASRMTGGNQPQHF	TGTGCCAGCAGGATGACAGGGGGCAATCAGCCCCAGCATTTT
-	15	TRBV19	TRBD2	TRBJ2-1	CASSPTSGRSNEQFF	TGTGCCAGTAGCCCGACTAGCGGGAGATCCAATGAGCAGTTCTTC
-	14	TRBV6-1	-	TRBJ1-5	CASRGGGQGQPQHF	TGTGCCAGCAGGGGGGGAGGGCAGGGTCAGCCCCAGCATTTT
-	17	TRBV18	-	TRBJ2-2	CASSRTNGVTNTGELFF	TGTGCCAGCTCCCGGACGAACGGGGTAACGAACACCGGGGAGCTGTTTTTT
-	15	TRBV6-5	-	TRBJ1-4	CASSYFLTAPEKLFF	TGTGCCAGCAGTTACTTCCTGACAGCTCCTGAAAAACTGTTTTTT
-	15	TRBV11-2	-	TRBJ1-1	CASSSLNPGMTEAFF	TGTGCCAGCAGCTCCCTGAATCCAGGGATGACTGAAGCTTTCTTT
-	13	TRBV25-1	-	TRBJ2-3	CASSAQGQDTQYF	TGTGCCAGCAGTGCGCAGGGACAAGATACGCAGTATTTT
-	17	TRBV5-1	TRBD1	TRBJ2-1	CASSSIGTGSSYNEQFF	TGCGCCAGCAGCTCGATAGGGACAGGGAGTTCCTACAATGAGCAGTTCTTC
-	13	TRBV7-9	-	TRBJ2-5	CASSDDPEGTQYF	TGTGCCAGCAGCGACGACCCTGAGGGGACCCAGTACTTC
-	15	TRBV7-9	-	TRBJ1-1	CASSLVGGMNTEAFF	TGTGCCAGCAGCTTAGTCGGCGGAATGAACACTGAAGCTTTCTTT
-	14	TRBV28	TRBD2	TRBJ2-3	CAAQGGRATDTQYF	TGTGCCGCCCAAGGCGGGAGGGCCACAGATACGCAGTATTTT
-	17	TRBV29-1	-	TRBJ1-1	CSVDVKRKKAPRPEAFF	TGCAGCGTTGATGTGAAGAGGAAGAAGGCCCCACGACCTGAAGCTTTCTTT
-	14	TRBV9	TRBD1	TRBJ1-4	CASSAGTGLEKLFF	TGTGCCAGCAGCGCCGGGACAGGGCTCGAAAAACTGTTTTTT
-	14	TRBV28	TRBD2	TRBJ2-7	CASSGTSSSYEQYF	TGTGCCAGCAGTGGGACTAGCAGCTCCTACGAGCAGTACTTC
-	15	TRBV4-1	TRBD1	TRBJ2-1	CASRGNRGNYNEQFF	TGCGCCAGCAGGGGAAACAGGGGGAATTACAATGAGCAGTTCTTC
few	15	TRBV14	TRBD1	TRBJ2-7	CASSQGQGGSYEQYF	TGTGCCAGCAGCCAAGGACAGGGGGGCTCCTACGAGCAGTACTTC
-	19	TRBV29-1	-	TRBJ2-2	CSVRRDTRTPDTHPGELFF	TGCAGCGTTCGTAGGGACACCAGGACTCCCGATACCCACCCCGGGGAGCTGTTTTTT
-	12	TRBV19	-	TRBJ2-2	CASSIRVGELFF	TGTGCCAGTAGTATACGGGTCGGGGAGCTGTTTTTT
-	13	TRBV30	TRBD1	TRBJ2-7	CAGTPGQVYEQYF	TGTGCCGGGACTCCGGGACAGGTCTACGAGCAGTACTTC
-	12	TRBV19	-	TRBJ1-5	CASSIFSQPQHF	TGTGCCAGTAGTATTTTTAGTCAGCCCCAGCATTTT
few	15	TRBV5-1	-	TRBJ2-2	CASSAQGSYSGELFF	TGCGCCAGCAGCGCACAGGGCTCGTATAGCGGGGAGCTGTTTTTT
-	14	TRBV5-1	TRBD1	TRBJ2-5	CASSLRTGQETQYF	TGCGCCAGCAGCCTACGGACAGGACAAGAGACCCAGTACTTC